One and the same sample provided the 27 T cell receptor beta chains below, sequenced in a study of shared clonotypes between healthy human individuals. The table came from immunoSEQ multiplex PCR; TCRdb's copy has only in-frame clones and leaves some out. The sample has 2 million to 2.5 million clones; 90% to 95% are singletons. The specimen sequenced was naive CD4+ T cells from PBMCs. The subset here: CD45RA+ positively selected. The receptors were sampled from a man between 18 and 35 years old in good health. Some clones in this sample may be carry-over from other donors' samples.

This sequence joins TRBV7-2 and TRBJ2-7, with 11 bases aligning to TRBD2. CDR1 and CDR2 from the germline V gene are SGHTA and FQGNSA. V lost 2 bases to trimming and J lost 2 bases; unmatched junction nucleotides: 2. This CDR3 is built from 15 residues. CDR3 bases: TGTGCCAGCAGCTTACTGACTAGCGGGACCTACGAGCAGTACTTC. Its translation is CASSLLTSGTYEQYF.

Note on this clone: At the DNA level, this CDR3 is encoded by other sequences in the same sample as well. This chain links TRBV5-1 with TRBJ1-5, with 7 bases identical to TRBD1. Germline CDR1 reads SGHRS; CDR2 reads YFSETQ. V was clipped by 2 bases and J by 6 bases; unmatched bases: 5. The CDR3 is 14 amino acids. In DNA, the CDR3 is TGCGCCAGCAGCTTAGGACAGGAGGGTCAGCCCCAGCATTTT. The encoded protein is CASSLGQEGQPQHF. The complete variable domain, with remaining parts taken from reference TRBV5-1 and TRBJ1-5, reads KAGVTQTPRYLIKTRGQQVTLSCSPISGHRSVSWYQQTPGQGLQFLFEYFSETQRNKGNFPGRFSGRQFSNSRSEMNVSTLELGDSALYLCASSLGQEGQPQHFGDGTRLSIL.

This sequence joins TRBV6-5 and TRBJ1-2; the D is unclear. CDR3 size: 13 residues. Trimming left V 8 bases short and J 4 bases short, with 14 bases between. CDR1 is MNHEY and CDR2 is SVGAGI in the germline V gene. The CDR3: CASLKEGGYGYTF. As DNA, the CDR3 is TGTGCCAGCCTTAAGGAGGGCGGCTATGGCTACACCTTC.

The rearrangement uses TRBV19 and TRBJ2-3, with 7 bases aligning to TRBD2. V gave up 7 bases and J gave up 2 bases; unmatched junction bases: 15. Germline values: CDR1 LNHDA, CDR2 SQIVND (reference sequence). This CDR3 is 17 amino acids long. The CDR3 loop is CASKVAGLAEYTDTQYF. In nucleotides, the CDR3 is TGTGCCAGTAAGGTTGCGGGGCTAGCGGAGTACACAGATACGCAGTATTTT. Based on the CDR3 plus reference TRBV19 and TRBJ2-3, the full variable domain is DGGITQSPKYLFRKEGQNVTLSCEQNLNHDAMYWYRQDPGQGLRLIYYSQIVNDFQKGDIAEGYSVSREKKESFPLTVTSAQKNPTAFYLCASKVAGLAEYTDTQYFGPGTRLTVL.

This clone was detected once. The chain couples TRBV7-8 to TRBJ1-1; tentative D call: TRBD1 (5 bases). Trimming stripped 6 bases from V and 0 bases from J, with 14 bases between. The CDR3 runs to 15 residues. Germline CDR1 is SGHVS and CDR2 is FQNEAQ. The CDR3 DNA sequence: TGTGCCAGCAGGAAAGTACAGGCTTTGAACACTGAAGCTTTCTTT. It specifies CASRKVQALNTEAFF.

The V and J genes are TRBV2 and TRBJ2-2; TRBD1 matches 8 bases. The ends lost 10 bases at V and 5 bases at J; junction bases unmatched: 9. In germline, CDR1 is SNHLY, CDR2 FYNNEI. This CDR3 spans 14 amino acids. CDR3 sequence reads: CATQGAGATGELFF. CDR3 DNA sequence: TGTGCCACCCAGGGGGCCGGTGCGACCGGGGAGCTGTTTTTT.

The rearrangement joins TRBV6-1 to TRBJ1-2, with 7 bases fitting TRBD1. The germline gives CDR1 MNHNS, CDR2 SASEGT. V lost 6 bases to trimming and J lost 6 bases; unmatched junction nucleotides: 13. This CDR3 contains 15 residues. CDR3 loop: CASRATPGQRNGYTF. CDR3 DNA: TGTGCCAGCAGAGCTACACCGGGACAGCGCAATGGCTACACCTTC.

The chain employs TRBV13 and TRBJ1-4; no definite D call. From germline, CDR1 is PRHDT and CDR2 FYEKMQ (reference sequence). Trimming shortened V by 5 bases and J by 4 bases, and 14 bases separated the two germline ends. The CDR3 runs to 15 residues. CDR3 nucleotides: TGTGCCAGCAGCCCCCCTCAGAGGCATAATGAAAAACTGTTTTTT. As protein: CASSPPQRHNEKLFF.

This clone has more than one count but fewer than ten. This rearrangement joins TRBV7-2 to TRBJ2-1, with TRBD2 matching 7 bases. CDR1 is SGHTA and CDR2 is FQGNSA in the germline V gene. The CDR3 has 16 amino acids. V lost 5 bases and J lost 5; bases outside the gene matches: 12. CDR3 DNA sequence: TGTGCCAGCAGCCCCCCGGGACTACAGTTAAACAATGAGCAGTTCTTC. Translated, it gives CASSPPGLQLNNEQFF.

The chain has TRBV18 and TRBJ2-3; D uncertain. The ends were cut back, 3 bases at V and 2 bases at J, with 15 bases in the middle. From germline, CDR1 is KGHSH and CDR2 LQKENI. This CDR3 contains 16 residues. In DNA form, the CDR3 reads TGTGCCAGCTCACCGAGAAGGAGAGGTAACACAGATACGCAGTATTTT. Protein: CASSPRRRGNTDTQYF.

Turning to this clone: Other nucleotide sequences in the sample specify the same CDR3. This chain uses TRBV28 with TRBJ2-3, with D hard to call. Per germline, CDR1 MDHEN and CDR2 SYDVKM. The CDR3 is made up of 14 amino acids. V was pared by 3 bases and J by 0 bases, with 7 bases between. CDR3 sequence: CASSLQGSTDTQYF. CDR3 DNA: TGTGCCAGCAGTTTGCAAGGGAGCACAGATACGCAGTATTTT. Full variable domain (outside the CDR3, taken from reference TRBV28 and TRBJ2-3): DVKVTQSSRYLVKRTGEKVFLECVQDMDHENMFWYRQDPGLGLRLIYFSYDVKMKEKGDIPEGYSVSREKKERFSLILESASTNQTSMYLCASSLQGSTDTQYFGPGTRLTVL.

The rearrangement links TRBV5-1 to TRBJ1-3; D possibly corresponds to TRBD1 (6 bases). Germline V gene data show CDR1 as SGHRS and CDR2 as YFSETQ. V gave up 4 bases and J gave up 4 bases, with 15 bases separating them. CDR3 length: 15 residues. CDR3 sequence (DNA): TGCGCCAGCAGCATAGACAGGCCGACGGGAAACACCATATATTTT. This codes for CASSIDRPTGNTIYF.

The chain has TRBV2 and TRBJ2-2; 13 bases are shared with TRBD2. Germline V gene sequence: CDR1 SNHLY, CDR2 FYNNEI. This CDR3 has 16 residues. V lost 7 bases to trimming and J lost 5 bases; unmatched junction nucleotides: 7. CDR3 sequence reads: CASNRLAGGHTGELFF. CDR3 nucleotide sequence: TGTGCCAGCAATCGACTAGCGGGGGGCCATACCGGGGAGCTGTTTTTT.

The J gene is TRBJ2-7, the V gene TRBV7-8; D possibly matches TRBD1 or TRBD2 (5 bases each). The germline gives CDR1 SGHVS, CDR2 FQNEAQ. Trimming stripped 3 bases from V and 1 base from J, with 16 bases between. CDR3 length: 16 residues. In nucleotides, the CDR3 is TGTGCCAGCAGCTTCCCCGGGACCGCCACTTCCTACGAGCAGTACTTC. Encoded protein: CASSFPGTATSYEQYF.

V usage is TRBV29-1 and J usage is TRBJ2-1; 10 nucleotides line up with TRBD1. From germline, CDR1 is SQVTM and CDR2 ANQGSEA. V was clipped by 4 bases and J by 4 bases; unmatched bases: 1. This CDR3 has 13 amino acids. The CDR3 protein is CSVGGQGYNEQFF. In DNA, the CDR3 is TGCAGCGTTGGGGGACAGGGGTACAATGAGCAGTTCTTC.

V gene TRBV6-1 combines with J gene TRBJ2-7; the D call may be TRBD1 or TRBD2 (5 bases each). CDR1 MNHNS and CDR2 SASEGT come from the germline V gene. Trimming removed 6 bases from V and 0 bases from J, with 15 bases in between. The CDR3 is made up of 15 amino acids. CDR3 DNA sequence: TGTGCCAGCAGCGAACCGGGACGGAACTCCTACGAGCAGTACTTC. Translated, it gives CASSEPGRNSYEQYF.

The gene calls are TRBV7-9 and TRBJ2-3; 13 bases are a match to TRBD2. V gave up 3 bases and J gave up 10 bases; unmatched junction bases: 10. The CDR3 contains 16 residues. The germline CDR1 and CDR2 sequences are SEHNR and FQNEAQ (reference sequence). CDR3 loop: CASSFTSGRGPLSQYF. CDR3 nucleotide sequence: TGTGCCAGCAGCTTCACTAGCGGGAGGGGACCCCTATCGCAGTATTTT.

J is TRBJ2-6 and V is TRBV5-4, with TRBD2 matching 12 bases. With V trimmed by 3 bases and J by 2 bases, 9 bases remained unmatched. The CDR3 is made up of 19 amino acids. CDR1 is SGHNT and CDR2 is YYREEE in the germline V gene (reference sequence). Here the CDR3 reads CASSSTELAGGPGANVLTF. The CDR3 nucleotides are TGTGCCAGCAGCTCGACCGAACTAGCGGGAGGCCCTGGGGCCAACGTCCTGACTTTC.

The DNA for the CDR3 is TGTGCCAGCAGCCGCCGACTAGCGGGAGCCCAAGAGACCCAGTACTTC. It codes for CASSRRLAGAQETQYF. The rearrangement uses TRBV11-2 and TRBJ2-5; TRBD2 matches 12 bases. V lost 5 bases and J lost 1; bases outside the gene matches: 5. CDR1 and CDR2 (germline): SGHAT, FQNNGV. CDR3 size: 16 residues.

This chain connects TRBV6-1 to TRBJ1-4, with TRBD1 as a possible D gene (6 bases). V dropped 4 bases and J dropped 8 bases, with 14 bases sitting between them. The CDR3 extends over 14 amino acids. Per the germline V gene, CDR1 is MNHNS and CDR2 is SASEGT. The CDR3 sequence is CASSGAGAGEKLFF. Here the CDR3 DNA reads TGTGCCAGCAGTGGCGCAGGGGCGGGGGAAAAACTGTTTTTT.

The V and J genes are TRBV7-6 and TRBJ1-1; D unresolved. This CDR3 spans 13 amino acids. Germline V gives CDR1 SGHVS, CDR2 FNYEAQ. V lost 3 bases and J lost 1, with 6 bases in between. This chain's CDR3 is CASSFGSNTEAFF. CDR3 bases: TGTGCCAGCAGCTTTGGTTCGAACACTGAAGCTTTCTTT.

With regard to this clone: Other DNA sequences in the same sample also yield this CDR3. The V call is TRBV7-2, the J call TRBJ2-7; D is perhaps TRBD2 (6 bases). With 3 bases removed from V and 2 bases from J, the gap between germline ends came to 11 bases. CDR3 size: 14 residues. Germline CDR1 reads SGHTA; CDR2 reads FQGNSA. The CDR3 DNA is TGTGCCAGCAGCTTGGAGGGACGGACCTACGAGCAGTACTTC. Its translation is CASSLEGRTYEQYF.

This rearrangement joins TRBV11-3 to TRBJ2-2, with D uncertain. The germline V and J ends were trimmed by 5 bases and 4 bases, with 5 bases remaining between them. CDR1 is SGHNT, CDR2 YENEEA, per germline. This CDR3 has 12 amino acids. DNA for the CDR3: TGTGCCAGCAGCAAATTCACCGGGGAGCTGTTTTTT. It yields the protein CASSKFTGELFF.

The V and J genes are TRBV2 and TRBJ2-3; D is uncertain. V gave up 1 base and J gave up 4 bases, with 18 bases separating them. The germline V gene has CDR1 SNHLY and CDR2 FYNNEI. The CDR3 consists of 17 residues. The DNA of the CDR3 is TGTGCCAGCAGTGAAGGGGTCGGGCTTGGCTTAGCAGATACGCAGTATTTT. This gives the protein CASSEGVGLGLADTQYF.

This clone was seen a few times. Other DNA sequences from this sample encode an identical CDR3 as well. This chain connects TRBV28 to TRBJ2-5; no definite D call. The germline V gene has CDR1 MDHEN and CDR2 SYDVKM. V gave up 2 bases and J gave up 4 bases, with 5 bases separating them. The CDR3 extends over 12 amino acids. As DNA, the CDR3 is TGTGCCAGCAGTTTAAATTCAGAGACCCAGTACTTC. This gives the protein CASSLNSETQYF.

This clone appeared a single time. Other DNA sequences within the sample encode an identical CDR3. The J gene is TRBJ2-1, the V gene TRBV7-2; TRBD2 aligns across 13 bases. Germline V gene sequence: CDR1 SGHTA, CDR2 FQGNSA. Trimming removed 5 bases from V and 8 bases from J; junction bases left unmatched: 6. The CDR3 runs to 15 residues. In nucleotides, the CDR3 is TGTGCCAGCAGCCTCGGACTAGCGGGAGTCGATGAGCAGTTCTTC. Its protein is CASSLGLAGVDEQFF.

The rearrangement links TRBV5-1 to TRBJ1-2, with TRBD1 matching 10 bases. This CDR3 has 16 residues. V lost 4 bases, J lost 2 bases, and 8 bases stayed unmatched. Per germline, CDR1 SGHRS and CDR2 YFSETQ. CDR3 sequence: CASSARQGAPNYGYTF. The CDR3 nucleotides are TGCGCCAGCAGCGCAAGACAGGGGGCGCCCAACTATGGCTACACCTTC.